The 27 T cell receptor beta chains in this list originate from one sample, sequenced in a study of blood T cell repertoires in COVID-19. Sequenced by immunoSEQ multiplex PCR; TCRdb stores in-frame clones only, minus some. Of about 170,000 clones listed, about nine tenths are singletons. What was sequenced was peripheral blood. The receptors shown here come from a man between 25 and 39 years old with COVID-19, enrolled during active disease.

V and J are TRBV7-9 and TRBJ2-4; 7 nucleotides match TRBD1. The CDR3 runs 16 residues. Germline CDR1 and CDR2: SEHNR and FQNEAQ (reference sequence). V shed 5 bases and J 3 bases; nucleotides not matched to a gene: 10. Here the CDR3 reads CASSPQGRWDKNIQYF. DNA for the CDR3: TGTGCCAGCAGCCCACAGGGGCGCTGGGACAAAAACATTCAGTACTTC.

The CDR3 spells CASRIGGTTYEQYF. CDR3 coding DNA: TGTGCCAGCCGGATTGGGGGGACGACCTACGAGCAGTACTTC. The rearrangement uses TRBV6-6 and TRBJ2-7; D is perhaps TRBD2 (6 bases). Germline V gene lookup returns CDR1 MNHNY and CDR2 SVGAGI (reference sequence). This CDR3 comprises 14 residues. Trimming pared 8 bases from V and 2 bases from J, leaving 16 bases between.

The genes are TRBV7-2 and TRBJ2-5; 15 bases map to TRBD2. CDR1 is SGHTA and CDR2 is FQGNSA in the germline V gene. This CDR3 spans 15 amino acids. Trimming removed 4 bases from V and 7 bases from J; junction bases left unmatched: 4. DNA of the CDR3: TGTGCCAGCAGCTCAGGGGGACTAGCGGGAGGGACCCAGTACTTC. Protein product: CASSSGGLAGGTQYF.

The V gene is TRBV7-2, the J gene TRBJ2-7, with TRBD2 matching over 7 bases. The ends lost 1 base at V and 3 bases at J; junction bases unmatched: 9. Germline CDR1 and CDR2: SGHTA and FQGNSA. This CDR3 region has 16 residues. The CDR3 spells CASSLVGGDYYYEQYF. CDR3 DNA sequence: TGTGCCAGCAGCTTAGTGGGGGGGGATTACTACTACGAGCAGTACTTC.

The chain carries TRBV7-2 and TRBJ2-7; 7 positions match TRBD2. CDR3 size: 15 residues. The germline V gene encodes CDR1 SGHTA and CDR2 FQGNSA. V trimming: 2 bases; J trimming: 0 bases; junction bases outside the gene matches: 4. The CDR3 nucleotides are TGTGCCAGCAGCTTAACCGGGACTAACTCCTACGAGCAGTACTTC. Residues: CASSLTGTNSYEQYF.

This chain uses TRBV10-3 with TRBJ1-4; 7 nucleotides agree with TRBD1. V was clipped by 9 bases and J by 8 bases; unmatched bases: 9. Germline CDR1 ENHRY, CDR2 SYGVKD. CDR3 length: 13 residues. This CDR3 is CAIQGTLKEKLFF. CDR3 nucleotide sequence: TGTGCCATACAGGGGACGTTGAAGGAAAAACTGTTTTTT.

This chain links TRBV28 with TRBJ1-1, with 9 bases fitting TRBD1. The junction had 11 bases not matched to a gene; V was cut back by 5 bases and J by 1 base. The CDR3 extends over 17 amino acids. The V gene's germline CDR1 is MDHEN and CDR2 SYDVKM. CDR3 residues: CASSPFQGQGKNTEAFF. The CDR3 region has the DNA TGTGCCAGCAGTCCATTCCAAGGACAGGGGAAGAACACTGAAGCTTTCTTT. Full variable domain (outside the CDR3, taken from reference TRBV28 and TRBJ1-1): DVKVTQSSRYLVKRTGEKVFLECVQDMDHENMFWYRQDPGLGLRLIYFSYDVKMKEKGDIPEGYSVSREKKERFSLILESASTNQTSMYLCASSPFQGQGKNTEAFFGQGTRLTVV.

V gene TRBV29-1 combines with J gene TRBJ1-2; D is undetermined. From germline, CDR1 is SQVTM and CDR2 ANQGSEA. The CDR3 contains 14 residues. Trimming cost V 2 bases and J 1 base, with 11 bases left between them. The CDR3 spells CSVERAEGNYGYTF. CDR3 coding DNA: TGCAGCGTTGAAAGGGCCGAGGGTAACTATGGCTACACCTTC.

The CDR3 DNA reads as TGTGCCAGCAGCCTGGACAGGCTTGGAAACACCATATATTTT. It encodes CASSLDRLGNTIYF. The chain couples TRBV5-4 to TRBJ1-3; TRBD1 matches 7 bases. The germline gives CDR1 SGHNT, CDR2 YYREEE (reference sequence). The CDR3 is 14 residues long. The V and J ends lost 4 bases and 3 bases, in that order; junction bases with no gene match: 4.

This clone was observed once. The chain carries TRBV7-8 and TRBJ2-1; D is possibly TRBD1 (6 bases). Germline V gene sequence: CDR1 SGHVS, CDR2 FQNEAQ. The CDR3 extends over 16 amino acids. V was trimmed by 5 bases and J by 0 bases, leaving 14 bases between them. In DNA form, the CDR3 reads TGTGCCAGCAGCGCATTCGGACAGCGCTCCTACAATGAGCAGTTCTTC. This codes for CASSAFGQRSYNEQFF.

V is TRBV6-2 or TRBV6-3 and J is TRBJ1-1; unclear D gene. V was trimmed by 2 bases and J by 5 bases, leaving 15 bases between them. Germline V gives CDR1 MNHEY, CDR2 SVGEGT. The CDR3 contains 15 residues. CDR3: CASSYGEGLRTEAFF. CDR3 bases: TGTGCCAGCAGTTACGGAGAGGGATTGCGGACTGAAGCTTTCTTT.

This chain joins TRBV11-2 and TRBJ1-2; 8 bases align to TRBD1. Germline CDR1 and CDR2: SGHAT and FQNNGV. The CDR3 sequence is 15 residues long. Germline trimming cut 5 bases from V and 2 bases from J; bases unmatched to any gene: 7. The CDR3 region has the DNA TGTGCCAGCAGCCGGAGCAGGGGGCAGAACTATGGCTACACCTTC. Its protein product is CASSRSRGQNYGYTF. Filled out from reference TRBV11-2 and TRBJ1-2, the complete variable domain reads EAGVAQSPRYKIIEKRQSVAFWCNPISGHATLYWYQQILGQGPKLLIQFQNNGVVDDSQLPKDRFSAERLKGVDSTLKIQPAKLEDSAVYLCASSRSRGQNYGYTFGSGTRLTVV.

This clone was recorded once. The chain has TRBV5-1 and TRBJ2-7, with 13 nucleotides matching TRBD2. Germline assignment: CDR1 SGHRS and CDR2 YFSETQ. This CDR3 spans 15 amino acids. V gave up 3 bases and J gave up 2 bases; unmatched junction bases: 2. Written as DNA, the CDR3 is TGCGCCAGCAGCTCTGGACTAGCGGGGGCCTACGAGCAGTACTTC. Its translation is CASSSGLAGAYEQYF.

The chain employs TRBV19 and TRBJ2-1; 9 bases align to TRBD2. V lost 3 bases and J lost 9; bases outside the gene matches: 6. The CDR3 consists of 14 residues. Germline values: CDR1 LNHDA, CDR2 SQIVND (reference sequence). CDR3 in amino acids: CASSISSGTFEQFF. CDR3 DNA: TGTGCCAGTAGTATCTCTAGCGGGACGTTTGAGCAGTTCTTC.

Only one count was recorded for this clone. The chain carries TRBV6-6 and TRBJ2-7, with 9 bases matching TRBD2. V shed 3 bases and J 1 base; nucleotides not matched to a gene: 7. Germline V gene lookup returns CDR1 MNHNY and CDR2 SVGAGI (reference sequence). There are 16 residues in the CDR3. CDR3 sequence reads: CASSYFRLAESYEQYF. For the CDR3, the DNA is TGTGCCAGCAGTTATTTCCGACTAGCGGAATCCTACGAGCAGTACTTC.

V usage is TRBV27 and J usage is TRBJ2-7, with no clear D. Germline assignment: CDR1 MNHEY and CDR2 SMNVEV (reference sequence). This CDR3 region has 15 residues. With 0 bases removed from V and 3 bases from J, the gap between germline ends came to 12 bases. CDR3 protein: CASSLSVDTFYEQYF. As DNA, the CDR3 is TGTGCCAGCAGTTTATCGGTAGACACATTCTACGAGCAGTACTTC.

This chain joins TRBV5-6 and TRBJ1-5; no clear D. The V end lost 0 bases, the J end lost 0 bases, and 4 bases lay between the germline ends. Germline V lookup: CDR1 SGHDT, CDR2 YYEEEE. The CDR3 length is 14 residues. Here the CDR3 DNA reads TGTGCCAGCAGCTTGGGCAGTAGCAATCAGCCCCAGCATTTT. Encoded protein: CASSLGSSNQPQHF.

The V gene is TRBV27, the J gene TRBJ2-7; no reliable D call. The V end was cut by 4 bases, the J end by 5 bases, with 15 bases between. This CDR3 is built from 14 residues. The V gene's germline CDR1 is MNHEY and CDR2 SMNVEV (reference sequence). In DNA, the CDR3 is TGTGCCAGCAGTTCGAGGTCCGGGTTCGACGAGCAGTACTTC. This translates into CASSSRSGFDEQYF.

The V call is TRBV6-5, the J call TRBJ2-3; D possibly corresponds to TRBD2 (6 bases). The CDR3 covers 15 residues. Looked up from germline, CDR1 is MNHEY and CDR2 is SVGAGI. V shed 2 bases and J shed 0 bases, with 9 bases lying between them. CDR3: CASSYGGSSTDTQYF. DNA of the CDR3: TGTGCCAGCAGTTACGGGGGGTCGAGCACAGATACGCAGTATTTT.

The rearrangement links TRBV27 to TRBJ1-2, with D unresolved. The ends were cut back, 3 bases at V and 6 bases at J, with 11 bases in the middle. Germline V gives CDR1 MNHEY, CDR2 SMNVEV (reference sequence). There are 13 residues in the CDR3. Written as DNA, the CDR3 is TGTGCCAGCAGTTTGGGTTGGGGAGATGGCTACACCTTC. Protein sequence: CASSLGWGDGYTF.

The rearrangement uses TRBV11-2 and TRBJ1-5, with a weak D call TRBD1 (5 bases). The CDR3 sequence is 14 residues long. Germline assignment: CDR1 SGHAT and CDR2 FQNNGV. V lost 5 bases, J lost 0 bases, and 8 bases lay in between. The CDR3 is CASSRGNSNQPQHF. Here the CDR3 DNA reads TGTGCCAGCAGCCGGGGGAATAGCAATCAGCCCCAGCATTTT.

The V call is TRBV11-2, the J call TRBJ1-1; D call uncertain. Trimming removed 5 bases at V and 4 bases at J, with 14 bases between. Germline V gives CDR1 SGHAT, CDR2 FQNNGV. CDR3 length equals 14 residues. CDR3 sequence: CASSGRTRGTEAFF. The CDR3 DNA reads as TGTGCCAGCAGCGGAAGAACTCGAGGCACTGAAGCTTTCTTT.

This clone was detected only once. This sequence joins TRBV5-1 and TRBJ1-1; 7 bases match TRBD1. CDR3 length equals 17 residues. CDR1 SGHRS and CDR2 YFSETQ come from the germline V gene. V lost 0 bases and J lost 3; bases outside the gene matches: 11. The DNA for the CDR3 is TGCGCCAGCAGCTTGGAAGCAGGGGGAAGTAGGGACACTGAAGCTTTCTTT. Protein sequence: CASSLEAGGSRDTEAFF.

V gene TRBV5-1 combines with J gene TRBJ2-2; possible D gene TRBD1, 6 bases. The CDR3 spans 15 residues. Deletions cut 7 bases from V and 2 bases from J, with 15 bases between. Germline CDR1 reads SGHRS; CDR2 reads YFSETQ. The CDR3 is CASFAGAANTGELFF. The CDR3 region has the DNA TGCGCCAGCTTTGCAGGGGCGGCAAACACCGGGGAGCTGTTTTTT.

The rearrangement uses TRBV28 and TRBJ1-2; D ambiguous. V lost 5 bases to trimming and J lost 3 bases, with 10 bases between them. The CDR3 spans 13 residues. Germline assignment: CDR1 MDHEN and CDR2 SYDVKM. This CDR3 reads CASSLNTDYGYTF. The CDR3 DNA sequence: TGTGCCAGCAGTCTGAATACGGACTATGGCTACACCTTC.

The rearrangement uses TRBV15 and TRBJ2-2; 10 bases fit TRBD1. CDR1 is LNHNV and CDR2 is YYDKDF in the germline V gene (reference sequence). This CDR3 is built from 19 residues. V shed 5 bases, J shed 0 bases, and the junction held 12 bases outside the gene matches. DNA of the CDR3: TGTGCCACCAGCGGGGAGGGGACAGGGGACTTTTCGAACACCGGGGAGCTGTTTTTT. This codes for CATSGEGTGDFSNTGELFF.

Written as DNA, the CDR3 is TGTGCCAGCAGCTACCAAAAGGGGCGCTATGGCTACACCTTC. Translated, it gives CASSYQKGRYGYTF. This chain joins TRBV7-8 and TRBJ1-2, with D maybe TRBD1 (5 bases). V lost 4 bases and J 4 bases, leaving 13 bases between the germline ends. The CDR3 consists of 14 residues. Looked up from germline, CDR1 is SGHVS and CDR2 is FQNEAQ.